This TCR beta chain was recorded in a study of cytomegalovirus exposure and HLA in healthy donors. General study findings and limits: HLA allele associations emerged for some 16,000 TCR beta sequences in a later analysis, at 0.05 false discovery rate. V- and J-gene trimming in TCR beta was tied to a missense DCLRE1C variant by an analysis performed later. In a later analysis, TCR association rates varied by HLA locus: DRB1 most, HLA-C fewest.

The CDR3 totals 11 residues. Germline V gives CDR1 SGHTA, CDR2 FQGNSA. The V end lost 6 bases, the J end lost 2 bases, and 3 bases lay between the germline ends. This clone was detected a few times. The antigen is not known. The PCR was carried out with 60 Vbeta primers and 13 Jbeta primers. Here immunoSEQ multiplex PCR was the method, and the copy in TCRdb shows in-frame clones only, minus some. The data show around 65,000 clones, around 80% seen once. The origin of this receptor is a woman aged 30 to 39 in good health and CMV-seronegative. The sample was PBMCs. V usage is TRBV7-2 and J usage is TRBJ2-3, with D unclear. The CDR3 DNA sequence: TGTGCCAGCAGATACACAGATACGCAGTATTTT. Its protein is CASRYTDTQYF.